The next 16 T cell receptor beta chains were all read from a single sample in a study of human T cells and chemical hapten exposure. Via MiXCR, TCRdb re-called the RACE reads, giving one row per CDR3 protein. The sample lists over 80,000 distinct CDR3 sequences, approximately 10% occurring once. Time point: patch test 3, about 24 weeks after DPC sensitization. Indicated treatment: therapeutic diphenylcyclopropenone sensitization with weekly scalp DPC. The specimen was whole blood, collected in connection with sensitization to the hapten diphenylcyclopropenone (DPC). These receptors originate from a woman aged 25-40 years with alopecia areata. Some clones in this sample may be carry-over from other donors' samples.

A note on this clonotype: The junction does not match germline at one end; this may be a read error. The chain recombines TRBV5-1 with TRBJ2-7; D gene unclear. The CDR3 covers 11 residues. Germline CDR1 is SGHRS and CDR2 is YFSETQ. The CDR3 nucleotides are TGCACCAGCAGCTCCCCCTACGAGCAGTACTTC. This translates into CTSSSPYEQYF.

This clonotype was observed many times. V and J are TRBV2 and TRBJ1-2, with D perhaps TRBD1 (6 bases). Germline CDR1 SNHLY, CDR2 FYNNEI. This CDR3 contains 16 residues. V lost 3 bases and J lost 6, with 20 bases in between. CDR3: CASSEVGPRGDNGYTF. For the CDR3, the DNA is TGTGCCAGCAGTGAGGTGGGACCAAGGGGGGATAATGGCTACACCTTC.

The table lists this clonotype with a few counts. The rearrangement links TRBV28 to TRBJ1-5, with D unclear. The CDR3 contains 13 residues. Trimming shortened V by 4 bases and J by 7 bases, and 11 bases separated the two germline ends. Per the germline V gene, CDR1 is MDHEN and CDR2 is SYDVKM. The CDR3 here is CASSSQSTQPQHF. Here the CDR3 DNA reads TGTGCCAGCAGTTCCCAAAGTACCCAGCCCCAGCATTTT.

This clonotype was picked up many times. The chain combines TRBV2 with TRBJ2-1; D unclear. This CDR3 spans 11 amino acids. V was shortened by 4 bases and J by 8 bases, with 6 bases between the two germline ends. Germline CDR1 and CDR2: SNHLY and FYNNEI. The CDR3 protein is CASSGMDEQFF. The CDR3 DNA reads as TGTGCCAGCAGTGGTATGGATGAGCAGTTCTTC.

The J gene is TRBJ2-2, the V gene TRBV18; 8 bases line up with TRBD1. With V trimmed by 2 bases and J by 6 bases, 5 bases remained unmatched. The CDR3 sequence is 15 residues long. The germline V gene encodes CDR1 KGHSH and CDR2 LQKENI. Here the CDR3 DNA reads TGTGCCAGCTCACCAGCCAGGGGGCGATCCGGGGAGCTGTTTTTT. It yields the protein CASSPARGRSGELFF.

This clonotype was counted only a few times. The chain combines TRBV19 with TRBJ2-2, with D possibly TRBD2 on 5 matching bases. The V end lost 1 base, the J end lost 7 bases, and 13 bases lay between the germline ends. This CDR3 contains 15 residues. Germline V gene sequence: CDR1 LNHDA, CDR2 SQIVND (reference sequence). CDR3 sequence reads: CASSIVPSGFGELFF. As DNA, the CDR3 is TGTGCCAGTAGTATAGTTCCTTCGGGATTCGGGGAGCTGTTTTTT.

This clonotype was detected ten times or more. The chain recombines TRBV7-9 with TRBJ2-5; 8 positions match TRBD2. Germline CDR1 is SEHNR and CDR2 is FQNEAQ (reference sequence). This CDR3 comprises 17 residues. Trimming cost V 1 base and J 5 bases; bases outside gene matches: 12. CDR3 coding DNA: TGTGCCAGCAGCTTAGGTCGGGCGGCGGGAGGCCGGGAGACCCAGTACTTC. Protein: CASSLGRAAGGRETQYF.

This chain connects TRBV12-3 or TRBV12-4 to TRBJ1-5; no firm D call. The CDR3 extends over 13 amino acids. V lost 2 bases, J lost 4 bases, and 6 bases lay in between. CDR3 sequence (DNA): TGTGCCAGCAGTTTAAAGTGGAATCAGCCCCAGCATTTT. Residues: CASSLKWNQPQHF.

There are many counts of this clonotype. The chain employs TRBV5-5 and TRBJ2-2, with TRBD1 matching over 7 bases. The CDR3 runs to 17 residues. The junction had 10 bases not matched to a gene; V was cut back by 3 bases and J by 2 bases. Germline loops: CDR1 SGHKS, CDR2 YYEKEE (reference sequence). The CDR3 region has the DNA TGTGCCAGCAGCTCAAAGGGACAGACTATAAACACCGGGGAGCTGTTTTTT. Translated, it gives CASSSKGQTINTGELFF. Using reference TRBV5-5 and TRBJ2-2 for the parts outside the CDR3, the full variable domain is DAGVTQSPTHLIKTRGQQVTLRCSPISGHKSVSWYQQVLGQGPQFIFQYYEKEERGRGNFPDRFSARQFPNYSSELNVNALLLGDSALYLCASSSKGQTINTGELFFGEGSRLTVL.

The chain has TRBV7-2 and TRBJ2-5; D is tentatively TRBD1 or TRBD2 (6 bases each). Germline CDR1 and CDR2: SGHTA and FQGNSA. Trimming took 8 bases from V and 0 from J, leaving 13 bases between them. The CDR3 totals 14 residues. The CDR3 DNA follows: TGTGCCAGCGGAGGTAGGGGGGACCAAGAGACCCAGTACTTC. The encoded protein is CASGGRGDQETQYF.

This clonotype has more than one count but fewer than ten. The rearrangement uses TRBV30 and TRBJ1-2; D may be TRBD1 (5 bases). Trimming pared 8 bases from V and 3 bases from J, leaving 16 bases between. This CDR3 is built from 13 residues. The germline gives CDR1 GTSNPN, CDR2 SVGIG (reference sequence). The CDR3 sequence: CAASRGADYGYTF. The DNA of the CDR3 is TGTGCCGCTTCAAGGGGCGCTGACTATGGCTACACCTTC.

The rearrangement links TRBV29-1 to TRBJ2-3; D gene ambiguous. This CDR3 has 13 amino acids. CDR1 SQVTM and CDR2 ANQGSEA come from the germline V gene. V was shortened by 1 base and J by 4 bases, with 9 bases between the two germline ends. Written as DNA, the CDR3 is TGCAGCGTTGAAGGAAGGGTTGCAGATACGCAGTATTTT. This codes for CSVEGRVADTQYF.

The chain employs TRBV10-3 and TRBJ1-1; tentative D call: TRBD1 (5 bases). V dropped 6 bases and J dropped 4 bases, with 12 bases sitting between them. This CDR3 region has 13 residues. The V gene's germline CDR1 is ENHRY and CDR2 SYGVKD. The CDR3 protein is CAIRGTQSTEAFF. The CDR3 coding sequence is TGTGCCATCAGGGGGACTCAATCCACTGAAGCTTTCTTT.

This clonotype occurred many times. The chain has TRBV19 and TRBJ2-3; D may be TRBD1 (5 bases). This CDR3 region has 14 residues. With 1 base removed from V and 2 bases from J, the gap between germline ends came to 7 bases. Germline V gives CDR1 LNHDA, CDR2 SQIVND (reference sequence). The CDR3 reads CASSIVGDTDTQYF. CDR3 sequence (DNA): TGTGCCAGTAGTATAGTAGGGGACACAGATACGCAGTATTTT.

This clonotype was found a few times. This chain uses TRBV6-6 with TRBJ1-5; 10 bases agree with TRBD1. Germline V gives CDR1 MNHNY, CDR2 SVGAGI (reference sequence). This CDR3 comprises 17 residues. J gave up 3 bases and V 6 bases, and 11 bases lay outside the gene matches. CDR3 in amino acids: CASSTPRQGANNQPQHF. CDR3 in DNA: TGTGCCAGCAGCACCCCCAGACAGGGGGCAAACAATCAGCCCCAGCATTTT.

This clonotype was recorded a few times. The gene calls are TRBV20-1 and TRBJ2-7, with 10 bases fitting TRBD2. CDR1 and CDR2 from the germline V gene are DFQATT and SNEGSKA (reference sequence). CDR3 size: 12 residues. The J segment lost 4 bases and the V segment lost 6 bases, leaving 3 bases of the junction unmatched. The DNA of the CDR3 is TGCAGTGCCCCGACTAGCGGGTACGAGCAGTACTTC. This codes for CSAPTSGYEQYF.